Following are 17 T cell receptor beta chains from one sample sequenced in a study of blood T cell repertoires in COVID-19. Data came from immunoSEQ multiplex PCR; TCRdb stores just in-frame clones and leaves some out. The table has 90,000 to 120,000 clones, 84% seen once. The sample comprised peripheral blood. The receptor source for this set is a human donor in a cohort sampled during active COVID-19.

This clone has a single count. V and J are TRBV11-2 and TRBJ2-1; 11 nucleotides match TRBD2. Germline V gene sequence: CDR1 SGHAT, CDR2 FQNNGV. The V gene end was trimmed by 6 bases and the J gene end by 5 bases; junction bases not matched to a gene: 12. The CDR3 contains 17 residues. The CDR3: CASSRISGRAPHNEQFF. CDR3 bases: TGTGCCAGCAGTCGGATTAGCGGGAGGGCTCCCCACAATGAGCAGTTCTTC.

This chain links TRBV5-5 with TRBJ1-1, with a tentative D call TRBD1 (6 bases). There are 14 residues in the CDR3. Germline V gene sequence: CDR1 SGHKS, CDR2 YYEKEE (reference sequence). Trimming took off 3 bases at V and 0 bases at J, with 9 bases between the two ends. The CDR3 sequence: CASSSGHLNTEAFF. CDR3 coding DNA: TGTGCCAGCAGCTCGGGACACCTGAACACTGAAGCTTTCTTT.

This clone was observed once. At one end the junction does not follow the germline gene, possibly because of a read error. This sequence joins TRBV6-2 or TRBV6-3 and TRBJ2-5; 14 positions agree with TRBD2. CDR3 length: 18 amino acids. Germline CDR1 MNHEY, CDR2 SVGEGT. The CDR3, as DNA: TGTGCCAGCAGCGGACTAGCGGGAGGCCCTGTATCCCAAGAGCCCCAGTACTTC. It is translated as CASSGLAGGPVSQEPQYF.

J is TRBJ1-1 and V is TRBV7-2; a possible D gene is TRBD1 (5 bases). Germline CDR1 reads SGHTA; CDR2 reads FQGNSA. The CDR3 is made up of 17 amino acids. Trimming removed 5 bases from V and 2 bases from J, with 21 bases in between. The CDR3 coding sequence is TGTGCCAGCAGCGCGCCGTCGGGGGGAACCCTTAACACTGAAGCTTTCTTT. Amino acid sequence: CASSAPSGGTLNTEAFF.

Only a few counts were recorded for this clone. The rearrangement uses TRBV15 and TRBJ2-2, with 8 bases that match TRBD1. From germline, CDR1 is LNHNV and CDR2 YYDKDF (reference sequence). Losses at the gene ends were 4 bases for V and 2 bases for J; bases not matched to a gene: 6. CDR3 size: 16 residues. The CDR3: CATSKDRGLNTGELFF. Written as DNA, the CDR3 is TGTGCCACCAGCAAAGACAGGGGCCTTAACACCGGGGAGCTGTTTTTT.

The table lists this clone with a count of one. Written as DNA, the CDR3 is TGTGCCAGCAGCCCGAGGGGCCAGGGGGGCTACAATGAGCAGTTCTTC. Its protein product is CASSPRGQGGYNEQFF. The chain combines TRBV7-2 with TRBJ2-1; TRBD1 might be the D (7 bases). Germline V gene lookup returns CDR1 SGHTA and CDR2 FQGNSA. V lost 5 bases and J 3 bases, leaving 17 bases between the germline ends. The length of the CDR3 is 16 residues.

The chain has TRBV5-1 and TRBJ2-2; the D gene is possibly TRBD2 (6 bases). V was cut by 1 base and J by 2 bases, with 9 bases left in between. In germline, CDR1 is SGHRS, CDR2 YFSETQ. The CDR3 loop spans 15 amino acids. This chain's CDR3 is CASSLYGGNTGELFF. The CDR3 DNA is TGCGCCAGCAGCTTGTACGGGGGAAACACCGGGGAGCTGTTTTTT.

There are a few counts of this clone. The chain joins TRBV7-2 to TRBJ2-3, with D unclear. CDR3 length: 14 residues. Per germline, CDR1 SGHTA and CDR2 FQGNSA. Deletions cut 1 base from V and 9 bases from J, with 14 bases between. The DNA of the CDR3 is TGTGCCAGCAGCTTAGGGGTGACGCCCAGGACGCAGTATTTT. Translating it yields CASSLGVTPRTQYF.

The genes are TRBV18 and TRBJ1-5; TRBD1 is a possible D gene (5 bases). V dropped 0 bases and J dropped 6 bases, with 9 bases sitting between them. Germline-derived CDR1 and CDR2 are KGHSH and LQKENI. CDR3 size: 14 residues. CDR3 amino acids: CASSPPGASQPQHF. Here the CDR3 DNA reads TGTGCCAGCTCACCACCAGGGGCTAGTCAGCCCCAGCATTTT.

The sample holds a few counts of this clone. The CDR3 DNA sequence: TGTGCCAGCAGTCGGACTAGCGTGACCTACGAGCAGTACTTC. It is translated as CASSRTSVTYEQYF. The chain links TRBV6-5 to TRBJ2-7; 9 nucleotides align to TRBD2. Germline V gene lookup returns CDR1 MNHEY and CDR2 SVGAGI. V shed 5 bases and J 2 bases; nucleotides not matched to a gene: 4. The CDR3 totals 14 residues.

This chain joins TRBV30 and TRBJ1-2, with a weak D call TRBD1 (6 bases). CDR3 length: 11 amino acids. The germline CDR1 and CDR2 sequences are GTSNPN and SVGIG (reference sequence). V lost 2 bases, J lost 5 bases, and 6 bases lay in between. The CDR3, as DNA: TGTGCCTGGAGTCAGGGGTATGGCTACACCTTC. Translated, it gives CAWSQGYGYTF.

The chain joins TRBV9 to TRBJ2-1; TRBD2 matches at 9 bases. Germline V CDR1 and CDR2: SGDLS, YYNGEE. This CDR3 is built from 17 residues. J was trimmed by 0 bases and V by 0 bases; bases with no gene match: 4. CDR3 region: CASSVGLAEYSYNEQFF. Here the CDR3 DNA reads TGTGCCAGCAGCGTAGGACTAGCGGAATACTCCTACAATGAGCAGTTCTTC. Variable domain in full (rest from reference TRBV9 and TRBJ2-1): DSGVTQTPKHLITATGQRVTLRCSPRSGDLSVYWYQQSLDQGLQFLIQYYNGEERAKGNILERFSAQQFPDLHSELNLSSLELGDSALYFCASSVGLAEYSYNEQFFGPGTRLTVL.

The chain combines TRBV19 with TRBJ2-3, with TRBD2 as a possible D gene (5 bases). The CDR3 contains 14 residues. Germline V lookup: CDR1 LNHDA, CDR2 SQIVND (reference sequence). With 3 bases removed from V and 7 bases from J, the gap between germline ends came to 14 bases. CDR3 amino acids: CASSIARDFYTQYF. DNA for the CDR3: TGTGCCAGTAGTATCGCACGGGATTTCTATACGCAGTATTTT.

The genes are TRBV5-1 and TRBJ2-1; possibly TRBD1 for D (6 bases). Trimming removed 0 bases at V and 13 bases at J, with 17 bases between. The CDR3 is 14 amino acids. Germline loops: CDR1 SGHRS, CDR2 YFSETQ. The CDR3 loop reads CASSLADRTTRQFF. The CDR3 region has the DNA TGCGCCAGCAGCTTGGCCGACAGGACGACACGACAGTTCTTC. Together with reference TRBV5-1 and TRBJ2-1, the CDR3 gives the full variable domain: KAGVTQTPRYLIKTRGQQVTLSCSPISGHRSVSWYQQTPGQGLQFLFEYFSETQRNKGNFPGRFSGRQFSNSRSEMNVSTLELGDSALYLCASSLADRTTRQFFGPGTRLTVL.

The chain is built from TRBV6-5 and TRBJ2-1, with 8 bases that match TRBD1. Germline V gene data show CDR1 as MNHEY and CDR2 as SVGAGI. J gave up 2 bases and V 6 bases, and 6 bases lay outside the gene matches. The CDR3 covers 15 residues. This CDR3 reads CASSKTGVTYNEQFF. The CDR3, as DNA: TGTGCCAGCAGCAAGACAGGGGTCACCTACAATGAGCAGTTCTTC.

The chain employs TRBV4-3 and TRBJ1-3; no definite D call. V was cut by 0 bases and J by 1 base, with 10 bases left in between. The CDR3 covers 16 residues. Looked up from germline, CDR1 is LGHNA and CDR2 is YSLEER. CDR3 sequence: CASSQDLVESGNTIYF. The CDR3 DNA reads as TGCGCCAGCAGCCAAGATTTGGTAGAGTCTGGAAACACCATATATTTT.

The gene calls are TRBV11-2 and TRBJ2-1; 8 bases align to TRBD1. Germline lookup yields CDR1 SGHAT and CDR2 FQNNGV. Germline trimming cut 2 bases from V and 1 base from J; bases unmatched to any gene: 4. CDR3 size: 16 residues. The CDR3 sequence: CASSLIGTGSYNEQFF. The CDR3 DNA reads TGTGCCAGCAGCTTAATCGGGACAGGATCCTACAATGAGCAGTTCTTC. Variable domain in full (rest from reference TRBV11-2 and TRBJ2-1): EAGVAQSPRYKIIEKRQSVAFWCNPISGHATLYWYQQILGQGPKLLIQFQNNGVVDDSQLPKDRFSAERLKGVDSTLKIQPAKLEDSAVYLCASSLIGTGSYNEQFFGPGTRLTVL.